This T cell receptor (beta chain) was documented in a study of blood T cell repertoires in COVID-19. Study-level background: The samples span acute and convalescent COVID-19 from the United States, Italy and Spain. PBMCs, B-cell-depleted T cells, or T cells were the source of the cDNA or gDNA that made up the material.

Clones were sequenced by immunoSEQ multiplex PCR, and TCRdb holds only the in-frame ones, with some missing. The sample contains about 220,000 clones, 80% of which appear only once. CDR1 and CDR2 (germline): MDHEN, SYDVKM. CDR3 length equals 14 residues. V lost 6 bases, J lost 4 bases, and 7 bases stayed unmatched. The clonotype comes from a human donor in a cohort sampled during active COVID-19. Sequencing input: peripheral blood. The chain links TRBV28 to TRBJ1-2; the match to TRBD1 covers 8 bases. This chain's CDR3 is CASREGQEFYGYTF. The CDR3 region has the DNA TGTGCCAGCAGGGAGGGACAGGAATTCTATGGCTACACCTTC.